What follows describes a single T cell receptor beta chain. This record belongs to a study of cytomegalovirus exposure and HLA in healthy donors. The protocol was immunoSEQ multiplex PCR, while the TCRdb copy is restricted to in-frame clones and leaves out a portion. This table has around 300,000 clones, 80% to 90% appearing once. CDR1 and CDR2 (germline): MGHRA, YSYEKL. Trimming cost V 0 bases and J 5 bases; bases outside gene matches: 6. This CDR3 has 15 residues. The gene calls are TRBV4-1 and TRBJ2-7, with TRBD1 matching 8 bases. The sample was PBMCs. The clonotype originates from a woman younger than 30 in good health and CMV-seronegative. The CDR3 region is CASSQDPTGEDEQYF. The CDR3 DNA sequence: TGCGCCAGCAGCCAAGATCCGACAGGGGAGGACGAGCAGTACTTC.